Each of the 27 T cell receptor beta chains below was sequenced from the same sample in a study of T cell responses to AZD1222 COVID-19 vaccine. This table comes from immunoSEQ multiplex PCR, and its TCRdb copy is limited to in-frame clones, with some not included. The sample shows more than 95,000 clones, roughly 90% of them seen only once. The specimen comprised peripheral blood, sampled on day 0 of AZD1222 vaccination. Receptors were obtained from an adult in good health.

CDR3 DNA: TGTGCCACCAGTGATTTACCCCCAAACACTGAAGCTTTCTTT. Protein product: CATSDLPPNTEAFF. The genes are TRBV24-1 and TRBJ1-1; D gene unclear. The V gene's germline CDR1 is KGHDR and CDR2 SFDVKD. CDR3 size: 14 residues. V lost 1 base and J lost 2, with 7 bases in between.

The rearrangement uses TRBV30 and TRBJ1-1; D possibly corresponds to TRBD1 (6 bases). Germline V gene sequence: CDR1 GTSNPN, CDR2 SVGIG (reference sequence). V was pared by 2 bases and J by 6 bases, with 16 bases between. The CDR3 sequence is 14 residues long. The CDR3 sequence is CAWSSLRGRSEAFF. The CDR3 DNA reads as TGTGCCTGGAGTTCCCTCAGGGGCCGCTCTGAAGCTTTCTTT.

The rearrangement uses TRBV6-2 or TRBV6-3 and TRBJ2-3, with 14 bases aligning to TRBD2. The CDR3 extends over 16 amino acids. The V gene's germline CDR1 is MNHEY and CDR2 SVGEGT. The ends lost 2 bases at V and 8 bases at J; junction bases unmatched: 6. The CDR3 spells CASSYGTSGRRGTQYF. DNA of the CDR3: TGTGCCAGCAGTTACGGGACTAGCGGGAGAAGGGGTACGCAGTATTTT.

The rearrangement uses TRBV24-1 and TRBJ2-2; TRBD2 agrees at 9 bases. Trimming at V came to 8 bases and at J to 0 bases, leaving 15 bases not matched to a gene. The CDR3 runs to 19 residues. The V gene's germline CDR1 is KGHDR and CDR2 SFDVKD. The CDR3 DNA reads as TGTGCCACCACCCAACCATTCAAGCGGGGGGCCCCGAACACCGGGGAGCTGTTTTTT. It codes for CATTQPFKRGAPNTGELFF.

V usage is TRBV13 and J usage is TRBJ1-4, with D possibly matching TRBD1 (5 bases). The CDR3 has 14 residues. Germline assignment: CDR1 PRHDT and CDR2 FYEKMQ (reference sequence). Trimming took off 5 bases at V and 8 bases at J, with 15 bases between the two ends. CDR3 nucleotide sequence: TGTGCCAGCAGCCTCAGGGAGGGGAAGGAAAAACTGTTTTTT. It yields the protein CASSLREGKEKLFF.

The V gene is TRBV29-1, the J gene TRBJ2-6; TRBD1 aligns across 10 bases. The V gene's germline CDR1 is SQVTM and CDR2 ANQGSEA. CDR3 length: 16 amino acids. The V and J ends lost 6 bases and 3 bases, in that order; junction bases with no gene match: 8. CDR3 sequence: CSVLQDRGRGANVLTF. The CDR3 bases are TGCAGCGTCCTACAAGACAGGGGGCGTGGGGCCAACGTCCTGACTTTC.

The rearrangement links TRBV28 to TRBJ1-6, with 9 bases aligning to TRBD1. The CDR3 extends over 15 amino acids. The germline V gene has CDR1 MDHEN and CDR2 SYDVKM. V dropped 5 bases and J dropped 10; count of bases not matched to a gene: 9. The CDR3 loop is CASSGPGQGNSPLHF. In nucleotides, the CDR3 is TGTGCCAGCAGTGGGCCGGGACAGGGAAACTCACCCCTCCACTTT.

CDR3 sequence (DNA): TGCAGCGTTGACTTAGGACAGGGGGTTACTCGCTATGGCTACACCTTC. Residues: CSVDLGQGVTRYGYTF. The rearrangement uses TRBV29-1 and TRBJ1-2; 10 bases agree with TRBD1. The germline gives CDR1 SQVTM, CDR2 ANQGSEA. The CDR3 is 16 amino acids. Trimming at V came to 3 bases and at J to 4 bases, leaving 11 bases not matched to a gene.

This sequence joins TRBV7-2 and TRBJ1-2; D is perhaps TRBD1 (5 bases). Germline V gene sequence: CDR1 SGHTA, CDR2 FQGNSA. V was pared by 2 bases and J by 4 bases, with 8 bases between. This CDR3 region has 13 residues. For the CDR3, the DNA is TGTGCCAGCAGCTTACCGGGGGTCTATGGCTACACCTTC. Its translation: CASSLPGVYGYTF.

The rearrangement uses TRBV21-1 and TRBJ2-1; TRBD1 is the table's D call, not checked against the DNA. TRBV21-1 is marked as a pseudogene. This CDR3 has 16 amino acids. CDR3 sequence reads: CASSPPRGEGSNEQFF. CDR3 sequence (DNA): TGTGCCAGCAGCCCCCCCAGGGGGGAAGGAAGCAATGAGCAGTTCTTC.

The chain links TRBV5-6 to TRBJ2-2, with D perhaps assigned TRBD1 or TRBD2 (5 bases each). CDR1 is SGHDT, CDR2 YYEEEE, per germline. The CDR3 loop spans 15 amino acids. V was shortened by 4 bases and J by 3 bases, with 13 bases between the two germline ends. CDR3 amino acids: CASSRGPDYTGELFF. For the CDR3, the DNA is TGTGCCAGCAGCCGGGGACCGGATTACACCGGGGAGCTGTTTTTT.

The chain combines TRBV3-1 (or the pseudogene TRBV3-2) with TRBJ2-2; TRBD2 agrees at 11 bases. From germline, CDR1 is LGHDT and CDR2 YNNKEL (reference sequence). CDR3 length equals 15 residues. The J segment lost 3 bases and the V segment lost 4 bases, leaving 1 base of the junction unmatched. CDR3 sequence: CASSLAGGDTGELFF. CDR3 in DNA: TGTGCCAGCAGCCTAGCGGGAGGGGACACCGGGGAGCTGTTTTTT.

The chain carries TRBV11-2 and TRBJ1-2; no firm D call. Between the trimmed V and J ends, which lost 5 bases and 9 bases, there was a span of 22 bases. Germline V gene lookup returns CDR1 SGHAT and CDR2 FQNNGV. The CDR3 has 15 residues. The CDR3 sequence is CASSPRLGGRGSYTF. The DNA for the CDR3 is TGTGCCAGCAGCCCCCGTCTCGGAGGCCGAGGAAGCTACACCTTC.

The J gene is TRBJ2-7, the V gene TRBV2; D remains unclear. V gave up 6 bases and J gave up 2 bases, with 11 bases separating them. This CDR3 is 13 amino acids long. Germline values: CDR1 SNHLY, CDR2 FYNNEI. CDR3 nucleotide sequence: TGTGCCAGCAGGCGGAGTGAGGCCTACGAGCAGTACTTC. This translates into CASRRSEAYEQYF.

The V and J genes are TRBV7-2 and TRBJ2-1; D possibly corresponds to TRBD2 (5 bases). This CDR3 is built from 16 residues. Trimming took 1 base from V and 2 from J, leaving 12 bases between them. Germline V CDR1 and CDR2: SGHTA, FQGNSA. The CDR3 nucleotides are TGTGCCAGCAGCTTAGTTGCGGGTTGGGCCTACAATGAGCAGTTCTTC. Its translation is CASSLVAGWAYNEQFF.

The rearrangement uses TRBV7-9 and TRBJ1-2, with D possibly TRBD1 on 6 matching bases. V shed 11 bases and J shed 8 bases, with 21 bases lying between them. The germline V gene has CDR1 SEHNR and CDR2 FQNEAQ (reference sequence). This CDR3 comprises 13 residues. This chain's CDR3 is CAGAPTGYQGYTF. Here the CDR3 DNA reads TGTGCCGGAGCCCCCACAGGGTACCAGGGCTACACCTTC.

This chain connects TRBV19 to TRBJ2-5; 7 bases are a match to TRBD2. This CDR3 contains 15 residues. CDR1 is LNHDA, CDR2 SQIVND, per germline (reference sequence). With V trimmed by 4 bases and J by 2 bases, 7 bases remained unmatched. This CDR3 reads CASSRAAGRQETQYF. The CDR3 DNA sequence: TGTGCCAGTAGTAGGGCAGCGGGGAGACAAGAGACCCAGTACTTC. Supplemented by reference TRBV19 and TRBJ2-5, the full variable domain reads DGGITQSPKYLFRKEGQNVTLSCEQNLNHDAMYWYRQDPGQGLRLIYYSQIVNDFQKGDIAEGYSVSREKKESFPLTVTSAQKNPTAFYLCASSRAAGRQETQYFGPGTRLLVL.

This sequence joins TRBV27 and TRBJ2-2, with D perhaps matching TRBD1 (5 bases). CDR3 length: 14 residues. Germline V gene sequence: CDR1 MNHEY, CDR2 SMNVEV (reference sequence). V was shortened by 6 bases and J by 0 bases, with 8 bases between the two germline ends. CDR3 protein: CASRGLANTGELFF. DNA for the CDR3: TGTGCCAGCAGGGGGCTCGCGAACACCGGGGAGCTGTTTTTT.

The chain recombines TRBV4-2 with TRBJ1-6; no clear D gene. This CDR3 has 14 amino acids. Germline lookup yields CDR1 LGHNA and CDR2 YNFKEQ. The germline V and J ends were trimmed by 0 bases and 8 bases, with 8 bases remaining between them. The CDR3 loop reads CASSQDERDSPLHF. The CDR3 DNA sequence: TGTGCCAGCAGCCAAGATGAAAGGGATTCACCCCTCCACTTT.

The chain links TRBV10-3 to TRBJ1-5; the D gene is possibly TRBD1 (5 bases). The CDR3 length is 15 residues. Germline V gives CDR1 ENHRY, CDR2 SYGVKD. V was clipped by 0 bases and J by 3 bases, with 9 bases between them. DNA of the CDR3: TGTGCCATCAGTGAGTCGGGGGGGATCAATCAGCCCCAGCATTTT. This codes for CAISESGGINQPQHF.

The chain employs TRBV19 and TRBJ1-2; 8 nucleotides line up with TRBD1. CDR1 and CDR2 from the germline V gene are LNHDA and SQIVND (reference sequence). The CDR3 extends over 15 amino acids. V gave up 1 base and J gave up 3 bases; unmatched junction bases: 4. CDR3 sequence (DNA): TGTGCCAGTAGTATAGTCGCAGGGGGCGACTATGGCTACACCTTC. Amino acid sequence: CASSIVAGGDYGYTF.

The V gene is TRBV10-3, the J gene TRBJ1-3; 7 nucleotides match TRBD1. With V trimmed by 6 bases and J by 0 bases, 2 bases remained unmatched. The CDR3 consists of 14 residues. Germline loops: CDR1 ENHRY, CDR2 SYGVKD. The chain's CDR3 is CAIRGDSSGNTIYF. DNA for the CDR3: TGTGCCATCAGGGGGGACAGCTCTGGAAACACCATATATTTT.

The V call is TRBV27, the J call TRBJ1-1, with a tentative D call TRBD1 (5 bases). The V and J ends lost 5 bases and 5 bases respectively, with 12 bases between them. The germline V gene encodes CDR1 MNHEY and CDR2 SMNVEV (reference sequence). The CDR3 runs to 13 residues. The CDR3 loop reads CASSGRARTEAFF. The CDR3 bases are TGTGCCAGCAGTGGCAGGGCTAGGACTGAAGCTTTCTTT.

The chain has TRBV27 and TRBJ1-4; 7 nucleotides agree with TRBD1. Germline V gene sequence: CDR1 MNHEY, CDR2 SMNVEV (reference sequence). The ends lost 1 base at V and 8 bases at J; junction bases unmatched: 13. This CDR3 is 17 amino acids long. In DNA, the CDR3 is TGTGCCAGCAGTTTATGGCAGGGGGAAGCGGTGGGAGAAAAACTGTTTTTT. This gives the protein CASSLWQGEAVGEKLFF.

This clone was detected once. The chain carries TRBV24-1 and TRBJ2-7; the D gene is possibly TRBD1 (6 bases). Germline CDR1 is KGHDR and CDR2 is SFDVKD. This CDR3 comprises 14 residues. Trimming took 3 bases from V and 3 from J, leaving 11 bases between them. CDR3 protein: CATSDPEQGYEQYF. DNA of the CDR3: TGTGCCACCAGTGATCCGGAACAGGGCTACGAGCAGTACTTC.

The V gene is TRBV29-1, the J gene TRBJ1-2; TRBD1 matches 7 bases. The junction had 9 bases not matched to a gene; V was cut back by 3 bases and J by 5 bases. CDR1 is SQVTM, CDR2 ANQGSEA, per germline. The CDR3 has 14 residues. The CDR3 region is CSVEGDSPLYGYTF. CDR3 nucleotide sequence: TGCAGCGTTGAGGGGGACAGCCCCCTATATGGCTACACCTTC.

The CDR3 bases are TGTGCCAGCAGGAGCTTCTCTGGGGCCAACGTCCTGACTTTC. Encoded protein: CASRSFSGANVLTF. V and J are TRBV6-5 and TRBJ2-6; D ambiguous. There are 14 residues in the CDR3. V gave up 6 bases and J gave up 0 bases, with 6 bases separating them. Germline CDR1 and CDR2: MNHEY and SVGAGI.